A single sample is the source of the 5 T cell receptor beta chains below, sequenced in a study of blood T cells in healthy people across ages. Sample-barcoded 5' priming and a J-beta primer mix drove a second PCR of 7 to 11 cycles. Each CDR3 protein gets one entry after TCRdb re-called the 5' RACE reads with MiXCR. The sample consists of 650,000 to 800,000 distinct CDR3 sequences, 52% of them appearing once. The sequenced material came from blood. These receptors originate from a woman of 80 years or more in good health.

This clonotype was recorded a few times. CDR3 sequence: CASSPIRGQISYEQYF. As DNA, the CDR3 is TGTGCCAGCTCACCGATCCGCGGACAGATTTCTTACGAGCAGTACTTC. The chain joins TRBV18 to TRBJ2-7; maybe TRBD1 (6 bases). This CDR3 region has 16 residues. Between the trimmed V and J ends, which lost 3 bases and 4 bases, there was a span of 19 bases. The germline V gene encodes CDR1 KGHSH and CDR2 LQKENI.

The rearrangement uses TRBV15 and TRBJ2-3, with a weak D call TRBD1 (6 bases). Deletions cut 0 bases from V and 8 bases from J, with 21 bases between. Germline V lookup: CDR1 LNHNV, CDR2 YYDKDF (reference sequence). CDR3 size: 17 residues. Here the CDR3 DNA reads TGTGCCACCAGCAGAGATGATGTTGCGTGGACAGAACTTACGCAGTATTTT. This sequence encodes CATSRDDVAWTELTQYF.

A remark on this clonotype: A single base separates this from a much larger clone, so it may be a read error. The chain uses TRBV12-3 or TRBV12-4 and TRBJ2-1, with D possibly TRBD1 on 5 matching bases. Trimming pared 8 bases from V and 15 bases from J, leaving 11 bases between. There are 9 residues in the CDR3. DNA of the CDR3: TGTGCCAGCGGGGCGGCGTTGTTCTTC. Translated: CASGAALFF.

This clonotype was counted a single time. The rearrangement joins TRBV2 to TRBJ2-5, with D unclear. The CDR3 totals 12 residues. The V end was cut by 5 bases, the J end by 11 bases, with 15 bases between. Germline CDR1 and CDR2: SNHLY and FYNNEI. In DNA, the CDR3 is TGTGCCAGCAGTAAGTTCAGCAATGGGCAGTACTTC. Translation gives CASSKFSNGQYF.

Points on this clonotype: This may stem from a read error, because a much larger clone lies one nucleotide away. This rearrangement joins TRBV5-1 to TRBJ2-5, with D perhaps given as TRBD1 or TRBD2 (5 bases each). The CDR3 length is 15 residues. CDR1 is SGHRS and CDR2 is YFSETQ in the germline V gene. The ends were cut back, 0 bases at V and 4 bases at J, with 13 bases in the middle. The CDR3: CASSLGGGFAETQYF. The CDR3 DNA reads TGCGCCAGCAGCTTGGGTGGGGGTTTTGCAGAGACCCAGTACTTC.